The rows below give T cell receptor beta chains drawn from one sample of a study of blood T cell repertoires in COVID-19. Some clones are missing from TCRdb's copy, which holds only in-frame ones; the method was immunoSEQ multiplex PCR. The sample has 150,000 to 200,000 clones, 90% seen once. Sequencing was done on a sample of peripheral blood. The receptors come from a man in his fifties or sixties with acute or convalescent COVID-19. Each CDR3 is given with its conserved first and last residue. D genes are given only for firm matches. A clone size is listed for some rows: how often the clone was seen (once, few, many), or a class if it is expanded.

size	V	D	J	DNA	CDR3
NA	TRBV28	NA	TRBJ2-2	TGTGCCAGCAGGGGCCTTGCGTCGGGAAGGACCGGGGAGCTGTTTTTT	CASRGLASGRTGELFF
NA	TRBV6-1	NA	TRBJ1-2	TGTGCCAGCAGTGACAATCTGTCGGCTAACTATGGCTACACCTTC	CASSDNLSANYGYTF
NA	TRBV19	NA	TRBJ1-1	TGTGCCAGTAGTTTCTGGAACACTGAAGCTTTCTTT	CASSFWNTEAFF
NA	TRBV20-1	NA	TRBJ1-2	TGCAGTGCTAGGTCCGACTATGGCTACACCTTC	CSARSDYGYTF
once	TRBV10-3	TRBD1	TRBJ1-6	TGTGCCATCAGGGGACAGGGGACCCCTAATTCACCCCTCCACTTT	CAIRGQGTPNSPLHF
NA	TRBV30	NA	TRBJ2-3	TGTGCCTGGAGTGACAGCCCTGGCACAGATACGCAGTATTTT	CAWSDSPGTDTQYF
NA	TRBV15	TRBD2	TRBJ2-5	TGTGCCACCAGCAGTGACCGACTAGCGGGATTCATCCAGGAGACCCAGTACTTC	CATSSDRLAGFIQETQYF
NA	TRBV6-2/TRBV6-3	NA	TRBJ1-2	TGTGCCAGCAGTTACCTTAACTATGGCTACACCTTC	CASSYLNYGYTF
few	TRBV7-3	NA	TRBJ2-2	TGTGCCAGCAGCTCCCAGGGGCCTATGAACACCGGGGAGCTGTTTTTT	CASSSQGPMNTGELFF
NA	TRBV28	TRBD1	TRBJ2-7	TGTGCCAGCAGTTTTACCCGGACAGGGGGCGATCGTATATTTGCCTACGAGCAGTACTTC	CASSFTRTGGDRIFAYEQYF
NA	TRBV24-1	NA	TRBJ2-7	TGTGCCACCAGAAACCCCGCGGGGCGCCAAACCTCCTACGAGCAGTACTTC	CATRNPAGRQTSYEQYF
once	TRBV6-6	TRBD2	TRBJ2-3	TGTGCCAGCAGTTACGGGACTATCACAGATACGCAGTATTTT	CASSYGTITDTQYF
NA	TRBV24-1	TRBD2	TRBJ2-1	TGTGCCACCAGTGAGGAGGCTAGCGGGAGGAGGTATGAGCAGTTCTTC	CATSEEASGRRYEQFF
NA	TRBV19	NA	TRBJ2-2	TGTGCCAGTGGTCCAAGGGGTACGGACACCGGGGAGCTGTTTTTT	CASGPRGTDTGELFF
NA	TRBV19	TRBD1	TRBJ1-2	TGTGCCAGTAGTACCCCCGGGACAGGGGGGGGAGGCTACACCTTC	CASSTPGTGGGGYTF
NA	TRBV3-1/TRBV3-2	NA	TRBJ1-3	TGTGCCAGCAGCCAAGGACACAGCTCTGGAAACACCATATATTTT	CASSQGHSSGNTIYF
NA	TRBV29-1	TRBD2	TRBJ2-7	TGCAGCGTTGCGGGGTCGGGACTAGCGGGAGGAAGCTCCTACGAGCAGTACTTC	CSVAGSGLAGGSSYEQYF
NA	TRBV27	NA	TRBJ2-5	TGTGCCAGCAGTTTTGGGGGGAGGGAGACCCAGTACTTC	CASSFGGRETQYF
NA	TRBV11-2	TRBD2	TRBJ2-1	TGTGCCAGCAGCTTAGACCGGGGGGATGAGCAGTTCTTC	CASSLDRGDEQFF
NA	TRBV24-1	NA	TRBJ2-2	TGTGCCACCAGTGGAACCGGGACAACGAACACCGGGGAGCTGTTTTTT	CATSGTGTTNTGELFF
NA	TRBV5-1	TRBD1	TRBJ1-2	TGCGCCACCCGCACCGGGACAGGGGACTATGGCTACACCTTC	CATRTGTGDYGYTF
NA	TRBV27	NA	TRBJ1-2	TGTGCCAGCAGTTTTGCGTCGAACTATGGCTACACCTTC	CASSFASNYGYTF
NA	TRBV7-8	NA	TRBJ2-1	TGTGCCAGCAGCTCCGGGGGAAGCTCCTACAATGAGCAGTTCTTC	CASSSGGSSYNEQFF
NA	TRBV28	NA	TRBJ2-2	TGTGCCAGCAGTTTCGCTGGGCAGAACACCGGGGAGCTGTTTTTT	CASSFAGQNTGELFF
NA	TRBV15	TRBD1	TRBJ2-3	TGTGCCACCAACCCTAACAGGGGGCATGGAGATACGCAGTATTTT	CATNPNRGHGDTQYF
NA	TRBV19	NA	TRBJ1-2	TGTGCCAGTAGTATGCGGAACTATGGCTACACCTTC	CASSMRNYGYTF
NA	TRBV6-1	TRBD2	TRBJ2-3	TGTGCCAGCAGTGAAGCGGGGCGGGGGGGCCCAGATACGCAGTATTTT	CASSEAGRGGPDTQYF
NA	TRBV6-2/TRBV6-3	TRBD1	TRBJ2-5	TGTGCCAGCAGCAATCAGGGGGCCGGGATAGAGACCCAGTACTTC	CASSNQGAGIETQYF
NA	TRBV10-3	TRBD1	TRBJ1-5	TGTGCCATCAGTAAAACAGGGGGCGGAGGAGGTGGCAATCAGCCCCAGCATTTT	CAISKTGGGGGGNQPQHF
NA	TRBV11-2	TRBD1	TRBJ2-5	TGTGCCAGCACAAAAGACAGGGGCAGTCAAGAGACCCAGTACTTC	CASTKDRGSQETQYF
NA	TRBV11-2	NA	TRBJ1-2	TGTGCCAGCAGCTTACTCGGCGCCTTGGGCCCTAACACCTTC	CASSLLGALGPNTF
NA	TRBV6-1	TRBD1	TRBJ1-4	TGTGCCAGCAGTGAAGAGGTGATTTTGGGACAGGGTGATGAAAAACTGTTTTTT	CASSEEVILGQGDEKLFF
NA	TRBV5-8	NA	TRBJ1-5	TGTGCCAGCAGCTCGTTCCTCGGGGGGCAGCCCCAGCATTTT	CASSSFLGGQPQHF
NA	TRBV27	TRBD1	TRBJ2-2	TGTGCCAGCAAGTCCCCGGGACAGGGGAGAACCGGGGAGCTGTTTTTT	CASKSPGQGRTGELFF
NA	TRBV10-3	TRBD2	TRBJ2-1	TGTGCCATCAGCGATAGCGGGAATTACAATGAGCAGTTCTTC	CAISDSGNYNEQFF
NA	TRBV5-1	TRBD1	TRBJ2-3	TGCGCCAGCAGCAAACAGGGGGCAGATACGCAGTATTTT	CASSKQGADTQYF
NA	TRBV24-1	TRBD1	TRBJ1-4	TGTGCCACCAGTGCAGCAGGGGGCGAAGCAACTAATGAAAAACTGTTTTTT	CATSAAGGEATNEKLFF
NA	TRBV5-8	NA	TRBJ1-5	TGTGCCAGCAGCTTGCACCAGGGCGGCAATCAGCCCCAGCATTTT	CASSLHQGGNQPQHF
NA	TRBV5-1	TRBD1	TRBJ1-1	TGCGCCAGCAGCTTGAGCGGACAGGGGAACACTGAAGCTTTCTTT	CASSLSGQGNTEAFF
NA	TRBV5-1	NA	TRBJ1-2	TGCGCCAGCAGTTTGGACAGCTATGGCTACACCTTC	CASSLDSYGYTF
NA	TRBV7-3	TRBD2	TRBJ2-1	TGTGCCAGCAGCCACTCAAGGGGACTAGCGGGTCAGAGCTCCTACAATGAGCAGTTCTTC	CASSHSRGLAGQSSYNEQFF
NA	TRBV6-5	NA	TRBJ1-4	TGTGCCAGCAGTCCGGGGGGACCGGGTGAAAAACTGTTTTTT	CASSPGGPGEKLFF